This T cell receptor beta chain was recovered during a study of cytotoxic CD8 clonotypes in ibrutinib-treated CLL. The CDR3 is 19 residues long. The trim removed 0 bases at V and 4 bases at J, leaving 13 bases unmatched. Germline values: CDR1 SGDLS, CDR2 YYNGEE. This clone was found once. Profiled with immunoSEQ multiplex PCR; TCRdb holds only in-frame clones, not every one. Among about 63,000 clones listed, around 68% were seen once. The rearrangement links TRBV9 to TRBJ2-1, with 10 bases that match TRBD2. The sequencing used PBMCs, collected after 12 months of ibrutinib treatment. This sequence was found in a human donor with chronic lymphocytic leukemia. The CDR3 sequence: CASSVDVSGRSNQYNEQFF. The CDR3 region has the DNA TGTGCCAGCAGCGTAGATGTTAGCGGGAGGAGTAATCAGTACAATGAGCAGTTCTTC.